The 18 T cell receptor beta chains given below trace back to one sample, sequenced in a study of blood T cell repertoires in COVID-19 (dated by TCRdb to 2020 to 2021). The protocol used for the library was the immunoSEQ multiplex PCR assay. The immuneACCESS repertoire file appears here via TCRdb, limited to in-frame rearrangements. These files lack a portion of the clones; in checked studies, under half of the deficit traces to unresolved V genes, and the cause of the others is not known. Here the sample has some 80,000 clones; around nine tenths occur a single time. Of the sample, roughly 19% is held by the ten largest clones. Material: peripheral blood. The receptors originated from a human donor in a cohort sampled during active COVID-19.

The chain couples TRBV19 to TRBJ2-1; 15 bases are a match to TRBD2. The CDR3 has 16 residues. The junction had 2 bases not matched to a gene; V was cut back by 4 bases and J by 4 bases. Germline V gives CDR1 LNHDA, CDR2 SQIVND (reference sequence). The CDR3 nucleotides read TGTGCCAGTAGTAAGGGACTAGCGGGAGGATACAATGAGCAGTTCTTC. It yields the protein CASSKGLAGGYNEQFF. The variable domain in full, completed from reference TRBV19 and TRBJ2-1, reads DGGITQSPKYLFRKEGQNVTLSCEQNLNHDAMYWYRQDPGQGLRLIYYSQIVNDFQKGDIAEGYSVSREKKESFPLTVTSAQKNPTAFYLCASSKGLAGGYNEQFFGPGTRLTVL.

The rearrangement links TRBV3-1 (or the pseudogene TRBV3-2) to TRBJ2-4, with TRBD2 matching 7 bases. This CDR3 comprises 17 residues. V lost 0 bases to trimming and J lost 2 bases; unmatched junction nucleotides: 7. Germline V lookup: CDR1 LGHDT, CDR2 YNNKEL (reference sequence). CDR3 sequence reads: CASSQDGGGRSKNIQYF. CDR3 nucleotide sequence: TGTGCCAGCAGCCAAGATGGGGGAGGGCGGTCCAAAAACATTCAGTACTTC.

This sequence joins TRBV7-9 and TRBJ2-3, with D perhaps TRBD1 (6 bases). This CDR3 region has 16 residues. CDR1 is SEHNR and CDR2 is FQNEAQ in the germline V gene (reference sequence). The V end was cut by 4 bases, the J end by 2 bases, with 16 bases between. Here the CDR3 reads CASSSTGLGHTDTQYF. In DNA form, the CDR3 reads TGTGCCAGCAGCTCCACAGGGCTCGGGCACACAGATACGCAGTATTTT.

The chain couples TRBV1 to TRBJ2-3; TRBD2 was called by the table and not checked on the DNA. TRBV1 is a listed pseudogene. The CDR3 consists of 19 residues. The CDR3 region has the DNA TGCACCAGCAGCCACCCTGAGGGACTTCTCCAAACCCGCACAGATACGCAGTATTTT. As protein: CTSSHPEGLLQTRTDTQYF.

The rearrangement uses TRBV18 and TRBJ2-4; maybe TRBD1 (6 bases). Germline V lookup: CDR1 KGHSH, CDR2 LQKENI. Trimming took 3 bases from V and 15 from J, leaving 24 bases between them. CDR3 length equals 15 residues. The CDR3 coding sequence is TGTGCCAGCTCACCGAATACCGCCACAGGGCTTGGGGGGTACTTC. This codes for CASSPNTATGLGGYF. Together with reference TRBV18 and TRBJ2-4, the CDR3 gives the full variable domain: NAGVMQNPRHLVRRRGQEARLRCSPMKGHSHVYWYRQLPEEGLKFMVYLQKENIIDESGMPKERFSAEFPKEGPSILRIQQVVRGDSAAYFCASSPNTATGLGGYFGAGTRLSVL.

V gene TRBV3-1 (or the pseudogene TRBV3-2) combines with J gene TRBJ1-2, with 8 bases lining up with TRBD1. The V gene's germline CDR1 is LGHDT and CDR2 YNNKEL (reference sequence). The CDR3 length is 14 residues. The trim removed 4 bases at V and 4 bases at J, leaving 5 bases unmatched. DNA for the CDR3: TGTGCCAGCAGCCTACAGGGGGGGCCCTATGGCTACACCTTC. Its protein is CASSLQGGPYGYTF.

The rearrangement uses TRBV28 and TRBJ1-1; D not certain. The germline CDR1 and CDR2 sequences are MDHEN and SYDVKM. The ends were cut back, 4 bases at V and 5 bases at J, with 14 bases in the middle. The CDR3 sequence is 14 residues long. CDR3 in DNA: TGTGCCAGCAGTTCCGGTCCCCGCAAGACTGAAGCTTTCTTT. Encoded protein: CASSSGPRKTEAFF.

V usage is TRBV6-1 and J usage is TRBJ2-7; 11 bases line up with TRBD1. CDR1 is MNHNS, CDR2 SASEGT, per germline. The V and J ends lost 3 bases and 1 base, in that order; junction bases with no gene match: 2. The length of the CDR3 is 15 residues. This CDR3 reads CASSEDRGPSYEQYF. In DNA form, the CDR3 reads TGTGCCAGCAGTGAGGACAGGGGGCCATCCTACGAGCAGTACTTC.

This clone has just a few counts. The chain employs TRBV27 and TRBJ1-4; 7 bases match TRBD1. Germline CDR1 is MNHEY and CDR2 is SMNVEV (reference sequence). This CDR3 is built from 15 residues. V gave up 5 bases and J gave up 8 bases; unmatched junction bases: 11. CDR3 in DNA: TGTGCCAGCAGTCTTTCAAGGACAGGCAGCGAAAAACTGTTTTTT. This codes for CASSLSRTGSEKLFF.

This clone was detected a few times. The rearrangement joins TRBV6-5 to TRBJ1-5, with 7 bases aligning to TRBD1. V trimming: 6 bases; J trimming: 9 bases; junction bases outside the gene matches: 11. CDR1 is MNHEY, CDR2 SVGAGI, per germline. The CDR3 totals 14 residues. Here the CDR3 DNA reads TGTGCCAGCAGGACCGACAGGGCAGTGGGGCCCCAGCATTTT. The encoded protein is CASRTDRAVGPQHF.

The chain is built from TRBV19 and TRBJ2-5, with a weak D call TRBD2 (6 bases). The CDR3 runs to 15 residues. V was shortened by 1 base and J by 5 bases, with 14 bases between the two germline ends. Germline values: CDR1 LNHDA, CDR2 SQIVND (reference sequence). The CDR3: CASSIAAGRRETQYF. CDR3 coding DNA: TGTGCCAGTAGTATAGCGGCGGGGAGGAGGGAGACCCAGTACTTC.

V and J are TRBV2 and TRBJ1-2; the D gene is possibly TRBD1 (6 bases). The V end was cut by 6 bases, the J end by 5 bases, with 10 bases between. The CDR3 sequence is 12 residues long. Germline CDR1 is SNHLY and CDR2 is FYNNEI. The CDR3 reads CASRPGQYGYTF. The CDR3 DNA follows: TGTGCCAGCAGACCCGGACAGTATGGCTACACCTTC.

J is TRBJ1-6 and V is TRBV11-2; a weak D match, TRBD1 (6 bases). From germline, CDR1 is SGHAT and CDR2 FQNNGV. The V and J ends lost 5 bases and 3 bases respectively, with 11 bases between them. This CDR3 contains 15 residues. CDR3: CASSPRTDYNSPLHF. The CDR3 DNA reads as TGTGCCAGCAGCCCACGGACAGACTATAATTCACCCCTCCACTTT.

The V gene is TRBV11-2, the J gene TRBJ2-1; TRBD2 matches at 12 bases. After removal of 5 bases from V and 3 bases from J, the junction contained 14 bases not matched to a gene. CDR3 size: 19 residues. Germline V gene data show CDR1 as SGHAT and CDR2 as FQNNGV. The DNA of the CDR3 is TGTGCCAGCAGCAAAGGATGGACTAGCGGGACCTCACTCTACAATGAGCAGTTCTTC. Translated, it gives CASSKGWTSGTSLYNEQFF.

The chain has TRBV18 and TRBJ2-3; D may be TRBD1 (6 bases). V shed 6 bases and J shed 0 bases, with 13 bases lying between them. This CDR3 comprises 15 residues. Germline assignment: CDR1 KGHSH and CDR2 LQKENI. The CDR3 here is CASSRQAQSTDTQYF. As DNA, the CDR3 is TGTGCCAGCTCCCGACAGGCCCAGAGCACAGATACGCAGTATTTT.

The J gene is TRBJ2-5, the V gene TRBV29-1, with D perhaps matching TRBD2 (6 bases). V dropped 3 bases and J dropped 0 bases, with 11 bases sitting between them. There are 14 residues in the CDR3. Per germline, CDR1 SQVTM and CDR2 ANQGSEA. This CDR3 is CSVDTPGDQETQYF. CDR3 nucleotide sequence: TGCAGCGTTGACACGCCGGGGGACCAAGAGACCCAGTACTTC.

The J gene is TRBJ1-5, the V gene TRBV5-5; D may be TRBD1 (5 bases). V was trimmed by 4 bases and J by 0 bases, leaving 14 bases between them. Per germline, CDR1 SGHKS and CDR2 YYEKEE (reference sequence). CDR3 length equals 16 residues. This chain's CDR3 is CASSPRGDYSNQPQHF. CDR3 nucleotide sequence: TGTGCCAGCAGCCCCAGAGGGGACTATAGCAATCAGCCCCAGCATTTT.

The chain combines TRBV19 with TRBJ1-3; D not resolved. From germline, CDR1 is LNHDA and CDR2 SQIVND (reference sequence). The CDR3 is 16 amino acids. Between the trimmed V and J ends, which lost 1 base and 0 bases, there was a span of 10 bases. In DNA form, the CDR3 reads TGTGCCAGTAGTATAGTTGGGCCAAACTCTGGAAACACCATATATTTT. Translating it yields CASSIVGPNSGNTIYF.